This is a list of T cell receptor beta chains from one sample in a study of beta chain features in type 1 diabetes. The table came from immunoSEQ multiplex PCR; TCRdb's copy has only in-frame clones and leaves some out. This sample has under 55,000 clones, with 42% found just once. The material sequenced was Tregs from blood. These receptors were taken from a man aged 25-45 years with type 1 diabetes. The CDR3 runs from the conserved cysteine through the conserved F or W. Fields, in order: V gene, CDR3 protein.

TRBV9,CASSVRLAGGNNEQFF
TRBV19,CSSAQSNTGELFF
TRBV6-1,CASSARTSGSSYNEQFF
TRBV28,CASSLWTRVHNEQFF
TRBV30,CAWSLAGGNNQPQHF
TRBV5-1,CASSLAGLALETQYF
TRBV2,CASSTPEGLAGHVTQYF
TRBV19,CASSIGEYSGANVLTF
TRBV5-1,CASSLAGSNTGELFF
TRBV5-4,CASSWTGLGDTQYF
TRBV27,CASSRDRGAWGYTF
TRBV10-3,CAIMEGTRTDTQYF
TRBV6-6,CASSSWDRGHEQYF
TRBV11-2,CASSSGGLPSGSEQFF
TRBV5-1,CASSLTGYGTDTQYF
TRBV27,CASGQGARYEQYF
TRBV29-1,CSVAEGNSNQPQHF
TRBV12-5,CASGSGQTIGNEQFF
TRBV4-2,CASKGGTGDEKLFF
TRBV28,CASSRALAGKADTQYF
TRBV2,CASSWTSYEQYF
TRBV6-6,CASSTSGTRGGYTF
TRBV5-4,CASSPPGGEKSTDTQYF
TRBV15,CATSRDRDAATDTQYF
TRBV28,CASSQPTYEQYF
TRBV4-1,CASSRSGTGGPGTGELFF
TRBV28,CAAAARSLAFF
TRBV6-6,CASSPNSGRAGELFF
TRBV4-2,CASSQDRGTGFALYEQYF
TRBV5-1,CASSPPWGRAGELFF
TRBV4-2,CASSQDRGRGSGNEQFF
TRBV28,CAVTKESNTGELFF
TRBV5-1,CASSSGTSGASTDTQYF
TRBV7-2,CASSLYTGEQFF
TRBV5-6,CASSMATGGRGTQYF
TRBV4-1,CASSQDSSRGQETQYF
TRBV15,CATSRPGTGGRTEAFF
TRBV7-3,CASSSGDREAGELFF
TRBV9,CASSGQGVSTEAFF
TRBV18,CASSPRGSSGANVLTF
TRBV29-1,CSVDSVPEAFF
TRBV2,CASSEGKGQETQYF